This TCR beta chain was sequenced for a study of early T cells in non-severe SARS-CoV-2 infection. Individual cDNA molecules carried attached unique molecular identifiers. TCRdb reanalysed the 5' RACE reads using MiXCR and keeps one entry per CDR3 protein. There are around 86,000 distinct CDR3 sequences in the sample; under 15% occur only once, and just under 0.6% lies in the top ten. Sequenced input: whole blood. This receptor was identified in an adult who was a healthcare worker with PCR-confirmed SARS-CoV-2 infection or an uninfected control (not recorded which).

This chain's CDR3 is CASSQDPTGAGRSTQYF. Here the CDR3 DNA reads TGTGCCAGCAGCCAAGACCCGACAGGGGCTGGGCGGTCGACCCAGTACTTC. This sequence joins TRBV3-1 and TRBJ2-5; TRBD1 matches 8 bases. This CDR3 has 17 amino acids. Trimming removed 0 bases from V and 7 bases from J; junction bases left unmatched: 13. Looked up from germline, CDR1 is LGHDT and CDR2 is YNNKEL (reference sequence).